Shown below are 17 T cell receptor beta chains from a single sample sequenced in a study of OX40 agonist ivuxolimab in advanced cancers. Using immunoSEQ multiplex PCR, the repertoire was profiled, and TCRdb retains in-frame clones only, with some absent. Of roughly 100,000 clones in the sample, around nine tenths were seen once. Sequenced material: CD4+ or CD8+ T cells sorted from blood, taken in a trial of the OX40 agonist ivuxolimab. These receptor sequences come from an adult with an advanced solid tumor such as melanoma, head and neck, liver or kidney cancer.

CDR3 DNA: TGTGCCAGCTCACCACAGGAAACAGGGGCTGGAAACACCATATATTTT. This sequence encodes CASSPQETGAGNTIYF. V and J are TRBV18 and TRBJ1-3; TRBD1 aligns across 7 bases. Germline CDR1 and CDR2: KGHSH and LQKENI. The CDR3 runs to 16 residues. Losses at the gene ends were 1 base for V and 2 bases for J; bases not matched to a gene: 5.

The CDR3 region is CASSLGRGGKETQYF. The CDR3 coding sequence is TGTGCCAGCAGCTTAGGTCGGGGGGGCAAAGAGACCCAGTACTTC. The chain has TRBV7-2 and TRBJ2-5; 8 nucleotides match TRBD2. Looked up from germline, CDR1 is SGHTA and CDR2 is FQGNSA. This CDR3 has 15 residues. Trimming removed 1 base from V and 3 bases from J; junction bases left unmatched: 4. The full variable domain, completed using reference TRBV7-2 and TRBJ2-5, is GAGVSQSPSNKVTEKGKDVELRCDPISGHTALYWYRQSLGQGLEFLIYFQGNSAPDKSGLPSDRFSAERTGGSVSTLTIQRTQQEDSAVYLCASSLGRGGKETQYFGPGTRLLVL.

The chain links TRBV6-6 to TRBJ1-3; 8 nucleotides align to TRBD1. V trimming: 4 bases; J trimming: 4 bases; junction bases outside the gene matches: 6. Germline V lookup: CDR1 MNHNY, CDR2 SVGAGI (reference sequence). This CDR3 contains 15 residues. Here the CDR3 reads CASSLGQGSGNTIYF. CDR3 bases: TGTGCCAGCAGTTTAGGACAGGGATCAGGAAACACCATATATTTT.

The chain couples TRBV4-2 to TRBJ2-6; D is uncertain. The CDR3 covers 16 residues. Trimming removed 3 bases at V and 0 bases at J, with 9 bases between. Germline V gives CDR1 LGHNA, CDR2 YNFKEQ. The CDR3 DNA sequence: TGTGCCAGCAGCCAGCCTTCGGGCTCTGGGGCCAACGTCCTGACTTTC. This gives the protein CASSQPSGSGANVLTF.

The CDR3: CASSQGQTGADTQYF. The CDR3 nucleotides are TGCGCCAGCAGCCAAGGACAGACTGGGGCAGATACGCAGTATTTT. The chain recombines TRBV5-1 with TRBJ2-3, with D possibly being TRBD1 (6 bases). With 4 bases removed from V and 4 bases from J, the gap between germline ends came to 16 bases. CDR1 SGHRS and CDR2 YFSETQ come from the germline V gene. This CDR3 is built from 15 residues.

The chain joins TRBV30 to TRBJ1-3; the match to TRBD1 covers 7 bases. The CDR3 consists of 15 residues. The junction had 7 bases not matched to a gene; V was cut back by 4 bases and J by 1 base. In germline, CDR1 is GTSNPN, CDR2 SVGIG (reference sequence). Written as DNA, the CDR3 is TGTGCCTGGACCCCGAGGGACAGATCTGGAAACACCATATATTTT. Its translation: CAWTPRDRSGNTIYF.

This chain connects TRBV30 to TRBJ1-5; a weak D match, TRBD1 (6 bases). The CDR3 extends over 16 amino acids. The germline gives CDR1 GTSNPN, CDR2 SVGIG (reference sequence). Trimming cost V 0 bases and J 0 bases, with 12 bases left between them. For the CDR3, the DNA is TGTGCCTGGAGTGTACCGGGGGCTTATAGCAATCAGCCCCAGCATTTT. It specifies CAWSVPGAYSNQPQHF.

This chain joins TRBV2 and TRBJ1-1, with D uncertain. CDR1 and CDR2 (germline): SNHLY, FYNNEI. With 4 bases removed from V and 1 base from J, the gap between germline ends came to 7 bases. The CDR3 extends over 13 amino acids. The CDR3 region has the DNA TGTGCCAGCAGTGGGCAGCCGAACACTGAAGCTTTCTTT. This encodes CASSGQPNTEAFF.

The genes are TRBV29-1 and TRBJ1-2; the match to TRBD1 covers 11 bases. V lost 3 bases to trimming and J lost 5 bases; unmatched junction nucleotides: 2. The CDR3 has 13 amino acids. Germline-derived CDR1 and CDR2 are SQVTM and ANQGSEA. This CDR3 reads CSVDGTGGYGYTF. In nucleotides, the CDR3 is TGCAGCGTTGATGGGACAGGGGGGTATGGCTACACCTTC.

V and J are TRBV20-1 and TRBJ2-2; D call uncertain. V gave up 2 bases and J gave up 7 bases, with 5 bases separating them. This CDR3 contains 11 residues. CDR1 DFQATT and CDR2 SNEGSKA come from the germline V gene (reference sequence). The CDR3 DNA reads TGCAGTGCTAGAACGGGCGGGGAGCTGTTTTTT. Its protein product is CSARTGGELFF.

This chain links TRBV6-1 with TRBJ1-2; no clear D. V lost 1 base and J lost 0, with 9 bases in between. CDR1 and CDR2 from the germline V gene are MNHNS and SASEGT. CDR3 length: 15 amino acids. CDR3 residues: CASSEGRSSNYGYTF. CDR3 DNA: TGTGCCAGCAGTGAAGGGAGGTCGTCTAACTATGGCTACACCTTC.

This clone showed up just once. The chain recombines TRBV5-1 with TRBJ1-1, with a possible D match to TRBD1 (5 bases). The germline V and J ends were trimmed by 4 bases and 7 bases, with 35 bases remaining between them. The CDR3 runs 20 residues. CDR1 SGHRS and CDR2 YFSETQ come from the germline V gene. Written as DNA, the CDR3 is TGCGCCAGCAGCCTCCCAGGGTTCGTGTGGGTGGATTGGGGACCAATTGAAGCTTTCTTT. It is translated as CASSLPGFVWVDWGPIEAFF. Drawing the rest from reference TRBV5-1 and TRBJ1-1, the complete variable domain is KAGVTQTPRYLIKTRGQQVTLSCSPISGHRSVSWYQQTPGQGLQFLFEYFSETQRNKGNFPGRFSGRQFSNSRSEMNVSTLELGDSALYLCASSLPGFVWVDWGPIEAFFGQGTRLTVV.

The chain links TRBV27 to TRBJ1-1, with D unresolved. From germline, CDR1 is MNHEY and CDR2 SMNVEV (reference sequence). With 7 bases removed from V and 6 bases from J, the gap between germline ends came to 21 bases. There are 15 residues in the CDR3. The CDR3 reads CASIHLSLRRAEAFF. CDR3 sequence (DNA): TGTGCCAGCATTCATCTCTCGCTCAGGCGGGCTGAAGCTTTCTTT.

V gene TRBV19 combines with J gene TRBJ2-3; D not resolved. V was pared by 5 bases and J by 0 bases, with 9 bases between. Germline V gene sequence: CDR1 LNHDA, CDR2 SQIVND (reference sequence). The CDR3 consists of 14 residues. Here the CDR3 reads CASSPTSSTDTQYF. DNA for the CDR3: TGTGCCAGTAGTCCGACGAGCAGCACAGATACGCAGTATTTT. Variable domain in full (rest from reference TRBV19 and TRBJ2-3): DGGITQSPKYLFRKEGQNVTLSCEQNLNHDAMYWYRQDPGQGLRLIYYSQIVNDFQKGDIAEGYSVSREKKESFPLTVTSAQKNPTAFYLCASSPTSSTDTQYFGPGTRLTVL.

The chain recombines TRBV5-1 with TRBJ2-2; no firm D call. Germline V CDR1 and CDR2: SGHRS, YFSETQ. V lost 4 bases and J lost 5, with 12 bases in between. This CDR3 has 14 residues. The CDR3 is CASSPQGTTGELFF. CDR3 nucleotide sequence: TGCGCCAGCAGCCCCCAAGGTACGACCGGGGAGCTGTTTTTT.

The chain employs TRBV9 and TRBJ2-1, with D uncertain. Germline lookup yields CDR1 SGDLS and CDR2 YYNGEE. The ends were cut back, 3 bases at V and 9 bases at J, with 10 bases in the middle. This CDR3 spans 12 amino acids. The chain's CDR3 is CASSAPFGEQFF. CDR3 DNA: TGTGCCAGCAGCGCTCCGTTTGGTGAGCAGTTCTTC.

The genes are TRBV4-2 and TRBJ1-5; D is ambiguous. V lost 6 bases to trimming and J lost 0 bases, with 12 bases between them. From germline, CDR1 is LGHNA and CDR2 YNFKEQ. The CDR3 has 15 residues. DNA of the CDR3: TGTGCCAGCAGGAAGGGAGGTGATAGCAATCAGCCCCAGCATTTT. Translated, it gives CASRKGGDSNQPQHF.